One TCR beta chain is described in this entry. The antigen is not known. Looked up from germline, CDR1 is SNHLY and CDR2 is FYNNEI. This CDR3 has 14 amino acids. Donors were systemically healthy Caucasian individuals from Russia aged about 6 to 95 years. These data originate in a study of blood T cells in healthy people across ages. General study results and limits: Age brought a roughly linear fall in TCR beta diversity measured per million T cells. The study regarded diversity estimates from one million T cells as underestimates.

A J-beta primer mix and a sample-barcoded 5' primer were used in a second PCR of about 6 to 12 cycles. Every sample returned 3 million or more CDR3-containing paired-end reads. TCRdb used MiXCR to reprocess the 5' RACE reads, holding one entry per CDR3 protein. The sample has roughly 830,000 distinct CDR3 sequences, about 59% seen once; the top ten hold 25% to 35%. This TCR came from a man aged 25-45 years in good health. The chain couples TRBV2 to TRBJ2-5, with D perhaps matching TRBD1 (6 bases). The J call is doubtful: the DNA matches TRBJ2-7 better. Sequenced material: blood. The CDR3 DNA is TGTGCCAGCACGAGAGGGACAAGAATGTACGAGCAGTACTTC. It specifies CASTRGTRMYEQYF.